This T cell receptor beta chain was captured in a study of blood T cell repertoires in COVID-19. The study counted Cohort 3 donors as recovered given two negative PCRs, clearance, or symptom resolution. CDR3 length: 16 amino acids. Germline CDR1 and CDR2: LNHNV and YYDKDF (reference sequence). V was shortened by 8 bases and J by 0 bases, with 17 bases between the two germline ends. The assay was immunoSEQ multiplex PCR, and TCRdb's table has in-frame clones only and misses some. The sample has about 250,000 clones, roughly four fifths seen once. The chain joins TRBV15 to TRBJ1-3; D is perhaps TRBD1 (5 bases). The sequence was collected from a man aged 45-65 years who had recovered from COVID-19. The sample was PBMCs or T cells enriched from blood (not recorded which). The CDR3 is CATSLGEPISGNTIYF. CDR3 DNA sequence: TGTGCCACCTCCTTAGGGGAACCCATCTCTGGAAACACCATATATTTT. The full variable domain, in which reference TRBV15 and TRBJ1-3 provide the parts outside the CDR3, is DAMVIQNPRYQVTQFGKPVTLSCSQTLNHNVMYWYQQKSSQAPKLLFHYYDKDFNNEADTPDNFQSRRPNTSFCFLDIRSPGLGDTAMYLCATSLGEPISGNTIYFGEGSWLTVV.